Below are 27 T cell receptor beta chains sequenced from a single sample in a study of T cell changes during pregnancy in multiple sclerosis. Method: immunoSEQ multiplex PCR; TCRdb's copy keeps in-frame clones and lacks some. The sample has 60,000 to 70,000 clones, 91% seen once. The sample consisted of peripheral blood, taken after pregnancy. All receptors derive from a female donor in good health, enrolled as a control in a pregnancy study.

In nucleotides, the CDR3 is TGCGCCAGCAGCCAAGAAAGGCTAGCGGGGGACTACGAGCAGTACTTC. This codes for CASSQERLAGDYEQYF. This chain joins TRBV4-1 and TRBJ2-7; 10 positions agree with TRBD2. The J segment lost 3 bases and the V segment lost 0 bases, leaving 5 bases of the junction unmatched. The CDR3 spans 16 residues. CDR1 MGHRA and CDR2 YSYEKL come from the germline V gene.

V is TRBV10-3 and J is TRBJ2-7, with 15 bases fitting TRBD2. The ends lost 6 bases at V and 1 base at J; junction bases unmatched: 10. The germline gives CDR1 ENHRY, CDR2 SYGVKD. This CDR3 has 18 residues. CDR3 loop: CAISLPGLAGGRSYEQYF. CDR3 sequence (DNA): TGTGCCATCAGCCTCCCGGGACTAGCGGGGGGAAGGTCCTACGAGCAGTACTTC.

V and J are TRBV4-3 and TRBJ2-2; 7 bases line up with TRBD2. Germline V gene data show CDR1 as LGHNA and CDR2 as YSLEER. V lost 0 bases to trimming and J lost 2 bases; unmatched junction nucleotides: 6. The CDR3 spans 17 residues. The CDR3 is CASSQDRGLLNTGELFF. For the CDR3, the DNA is TGCGCCAGCAGCCAAGATCGGGGACTACTAAACACCGGGGAGCTGTTTTTT.

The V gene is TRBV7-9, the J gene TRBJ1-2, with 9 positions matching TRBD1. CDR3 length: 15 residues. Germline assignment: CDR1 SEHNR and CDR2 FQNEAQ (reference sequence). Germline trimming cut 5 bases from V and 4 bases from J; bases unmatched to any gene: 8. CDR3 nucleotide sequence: TGTGCCAGCAGCGTTGGACAGGGGAGGGCCTATGGCTACACCTTC. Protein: CASSVGQGRAYGYTF.

The CDR3 region is CASSLQRGRRLQPQHF. The CDR3 DNA reads TGTGCCAGCAGCTTGCAGAGGGGGCGACGCCTTCAGCCCCAGCATTTT. J is TRBJ1-5 and V is TRBV5-6, with 7 bases lining up with TRBD1. Germline V lookup: CDR1 SGHDT, CDR2 YYEEEE. This CDR3 has 16 amino acids. With V trimmed by 1 base and J by 6 bases, 10 bases remained unmatched.

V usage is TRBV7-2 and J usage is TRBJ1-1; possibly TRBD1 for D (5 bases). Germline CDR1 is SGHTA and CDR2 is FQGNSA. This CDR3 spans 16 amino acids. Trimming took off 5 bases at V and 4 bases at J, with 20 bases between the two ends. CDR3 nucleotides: TGTGCCAGCAGCGTCGTCCCTGTGGGGGAGGGCACTGAAGCTTTCTTT. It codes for CASSVVPVGEGTEAFF.

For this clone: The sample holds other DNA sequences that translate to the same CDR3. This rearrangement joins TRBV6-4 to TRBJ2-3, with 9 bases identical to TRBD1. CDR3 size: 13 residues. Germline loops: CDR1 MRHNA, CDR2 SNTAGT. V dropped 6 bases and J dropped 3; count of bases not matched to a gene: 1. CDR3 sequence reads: CASSGTGTDTQYF. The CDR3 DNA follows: TGTGCCAGCAGCGGGACAGGGACAGATACGCAGTATTTT.

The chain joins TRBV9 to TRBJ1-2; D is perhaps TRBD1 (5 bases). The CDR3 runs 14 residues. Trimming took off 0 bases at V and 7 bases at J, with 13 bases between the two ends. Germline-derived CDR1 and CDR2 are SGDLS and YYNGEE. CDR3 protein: CASSVEVSGGGYTF. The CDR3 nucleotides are TGTGCCAGCAGCGTAGAAGTAAGCGGGGGTGGCTACACCTTC.

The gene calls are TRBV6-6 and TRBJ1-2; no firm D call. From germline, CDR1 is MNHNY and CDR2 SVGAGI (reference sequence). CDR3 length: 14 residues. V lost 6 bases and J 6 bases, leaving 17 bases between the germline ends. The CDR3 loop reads CASSTPGKIDGYTF. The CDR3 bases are TGTGCCAGCAGCACCCCCGGGAAAATCGATGGCTACACCTTC.

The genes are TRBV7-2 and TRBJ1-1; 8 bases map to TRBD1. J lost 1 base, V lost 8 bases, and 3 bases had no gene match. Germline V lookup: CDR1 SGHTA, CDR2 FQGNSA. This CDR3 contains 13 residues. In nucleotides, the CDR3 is TGTGCCAGCCGGACAGGGTCGAACACTGAAGCTTTCTTT. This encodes CASRTGSNTEAFF.

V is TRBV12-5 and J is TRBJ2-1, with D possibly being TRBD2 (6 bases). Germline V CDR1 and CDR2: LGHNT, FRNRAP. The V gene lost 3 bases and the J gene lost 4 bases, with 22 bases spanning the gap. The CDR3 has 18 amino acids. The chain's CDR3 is CASGFGGLARPPYNEQFF. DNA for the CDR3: TGTGCTAGTGGTTTCGGTGGGCTAGCGAGACCCCCTTACAATGAGCAGTTCTTC. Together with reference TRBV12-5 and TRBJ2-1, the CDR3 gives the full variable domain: DARVTQTPRHKVTEMGQEVTMRCQPILGHNTVFWYRQTMMQGLELLAYFRNRAPLDDSGMPKDRFSAEMPDATLATLKIQPSEPRDSAVYFCASGFGGLARPPYNEQFFGPGTRLTVL.

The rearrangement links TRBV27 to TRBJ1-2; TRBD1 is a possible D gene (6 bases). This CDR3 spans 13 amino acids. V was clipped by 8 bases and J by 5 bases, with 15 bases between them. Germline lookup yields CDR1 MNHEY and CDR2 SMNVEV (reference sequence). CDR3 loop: CASRGGGLYGYTF. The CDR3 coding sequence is TGTGCCAGCCGCGGGGGGGGCCTATATGGCTACACCTTC.

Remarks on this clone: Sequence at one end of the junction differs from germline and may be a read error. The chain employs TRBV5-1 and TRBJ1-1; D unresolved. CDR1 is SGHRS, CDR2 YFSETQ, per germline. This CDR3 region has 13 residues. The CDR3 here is CASMTTSNPEAFF. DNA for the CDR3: TGCGCCAGCATGACTACCTCGAACCCTGAAGCTTTCTTT. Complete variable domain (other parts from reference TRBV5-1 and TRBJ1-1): KAGVTQTPRYLIKTRGQQVTLSCSPISGHRSVSWYQQTPGQGLQFLFEYFSETQRNKGNFPGRFSGRQFSNSRSEMNVSTLELGDSALYLCASMTTSNPEAFFGQGTRLTVV.

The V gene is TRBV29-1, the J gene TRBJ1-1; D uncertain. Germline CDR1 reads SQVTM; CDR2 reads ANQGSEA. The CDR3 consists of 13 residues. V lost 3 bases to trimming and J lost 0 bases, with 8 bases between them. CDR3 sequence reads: CSVEYSMNTEAFF. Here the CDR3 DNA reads TGCAGCGTTGAGTACAGCATGAACACTGAAGCTTTCTTT.

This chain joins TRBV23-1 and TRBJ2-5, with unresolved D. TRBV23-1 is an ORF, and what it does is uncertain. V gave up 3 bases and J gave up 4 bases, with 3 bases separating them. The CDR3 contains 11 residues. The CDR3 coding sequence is TGCGCCAGCAGTCAGAGAGAGACCCAGTACTTC. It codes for CASSQRETQYF.

CDR3 in amino acids: CASSEWGVVGETQYF. The DNA of the CDR3 is TGTGCCAGCAGTGAATGGGGAGTAGTAGGGGAGACCCAGTACTTC. The V gene is TRBV2, the J gene TRBJ2-5; possible D gene TRBD2, 5 bases. Germline loops: CDR1 SNHLY, CDR2 FYNNEI. The V gene lost 2 bases and the J gene lost 5 bases, with 15 bases spanning the gap. CDR3 length: 15 residues.

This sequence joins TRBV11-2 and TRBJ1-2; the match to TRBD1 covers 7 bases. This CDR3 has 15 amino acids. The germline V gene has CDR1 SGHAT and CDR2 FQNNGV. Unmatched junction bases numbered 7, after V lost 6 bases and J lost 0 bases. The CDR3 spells CASRVGTAPNYGYTF. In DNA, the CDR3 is TGTGCCAGCAGGGTGGGGACAGCCCCTAACTATGGCTACACCTTC.

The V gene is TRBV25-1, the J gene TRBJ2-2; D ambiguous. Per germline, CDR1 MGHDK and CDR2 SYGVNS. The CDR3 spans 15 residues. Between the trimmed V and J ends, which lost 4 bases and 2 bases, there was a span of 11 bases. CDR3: CASSGRGDNTGELFF. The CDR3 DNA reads TGTGCCAGCAGTGGGCGAGGCGATAACACCGGGGAGCTGTTTTTT.

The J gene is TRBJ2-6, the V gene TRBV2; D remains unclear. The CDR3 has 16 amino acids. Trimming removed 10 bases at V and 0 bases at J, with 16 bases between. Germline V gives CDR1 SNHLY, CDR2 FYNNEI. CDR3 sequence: CAISTLGFSGANVLTF. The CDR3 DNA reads TGTGCCATCTCCACTCTAGGTTTCTCTGGGGCCAACGTCCTGACTTTC.

The CDR3 reads CASSPPGGVGNSPLHF. The CDR3, as DNA: TGTGCCAGCAGCCCCCCAGGCGGGGTCGGGAATTCACCCCTCCACTTT. This sequence joins TRBV9 and TRBJ1-6; D is unresolved. The CDR3 is 16 amino acids. V lost 4 bases and J lost 7, with 18 bases in between. Germline loops: CDR1 SGDLS, CDR2 YYNGEE. Looking up the rest from reference TRBV9 and TRBJ1-6 gives the full variable domain: DSGVTQTPKHLITATGQRVTLRCSPRSGDLSVYWYQQSLDQGLQFLIQYYNGEERAKGNILERFSAQQFPDLHSELNLSSLELGDSALYFCASSPPGGVGNSPLHFGNGTRLTVT.

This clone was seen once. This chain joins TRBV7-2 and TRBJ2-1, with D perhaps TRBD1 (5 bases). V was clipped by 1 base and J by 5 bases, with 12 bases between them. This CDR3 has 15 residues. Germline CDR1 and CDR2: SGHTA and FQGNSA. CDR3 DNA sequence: TGTGCCAGCAGCTTAGTGCACTCAGGGCACAATGAGCAGTTCTTC. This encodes CASSLVHSGHNEQFF.

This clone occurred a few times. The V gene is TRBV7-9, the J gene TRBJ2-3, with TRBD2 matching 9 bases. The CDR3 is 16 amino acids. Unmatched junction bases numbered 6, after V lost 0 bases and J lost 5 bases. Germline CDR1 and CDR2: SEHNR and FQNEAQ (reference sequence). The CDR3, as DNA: TGTGCCAGCAGCTTAGCAATAGCGGGGGATATAGATACGCAGTATTTT. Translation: CASSLAIAGDIDTQYF.

Here the CDR3 reads CASSTGQSTDTQYF. The CDR3 DNA reads TGTGCCAGCAGTACAGGGCAGAGCACAGATACGCAGTATTTT. This chain uses TRBV6-6 with TRBJ2-3; the D gene is possibly TRBD1 (6 bases). Germline CDR1 reads MNHNY; CDR2 reads SVGAGI (reference sequence). V was clipped by 5 bases and J by 0 bases, with 9 bases between them. CDR3 length equals 14 residues.

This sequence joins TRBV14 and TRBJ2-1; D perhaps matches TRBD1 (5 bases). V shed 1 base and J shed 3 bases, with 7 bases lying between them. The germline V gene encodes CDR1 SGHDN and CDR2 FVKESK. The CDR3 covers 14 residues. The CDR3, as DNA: TGTGCCAGCAGCCAAGTTACAGGCTACAATGAGCAGTTCTTC. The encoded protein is CASSQVTGYNEQFF. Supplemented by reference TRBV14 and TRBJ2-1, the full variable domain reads EAGVTQFPSHSVIEKGQTVTLRCDPISGHDNLYWYRRVMGKEIKFLLHFVKESKQDESGMPNNRFLAERTGGTYSTLKVQPAELEDSGVYFCASSQVTGYNEQFFGPGTRLTVL.

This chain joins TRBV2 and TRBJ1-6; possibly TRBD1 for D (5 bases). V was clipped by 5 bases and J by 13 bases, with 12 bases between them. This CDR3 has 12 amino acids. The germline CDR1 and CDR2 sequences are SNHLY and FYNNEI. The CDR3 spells CASSSPEGPLHF. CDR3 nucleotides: TGTGCCAGCAGTTCCCCGGAGGGGCCCCTCCACTTT.

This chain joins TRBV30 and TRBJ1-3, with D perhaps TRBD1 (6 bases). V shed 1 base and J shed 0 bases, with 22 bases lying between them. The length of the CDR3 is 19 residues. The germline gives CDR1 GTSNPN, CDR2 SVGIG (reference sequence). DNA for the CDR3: TGTGCCTGGAGTGCCCTACAGGGAATCCTCTCTCTCTCTGGAAACACCATATATTTT. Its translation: CAWSALQGILSLSGNTIYF.

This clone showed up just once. The CDR3 loop is CASRPGQGGSPLHF. The CDR3, as DNA: TGTGCCAGCAGGCCGGGACAGGGGGGATCACCCCTCCACTTT. The rearrangement joins TRBV6-1 to TRBJ1-6, with 11 bases identical to TRBD1. V was pared by 6 bases and J by 10 bases, with 5 bases of the junction left unmatched. This CDR3 has 14 residues. The germline V gene encodes CDR1 MNHNS and CDR2 SASEGT.